The clone carrying this TCR beta chain was seen many times. Its antigen is undetermined. The source of the sample is a study of T cell repertoires in cytomegalovirus infection. Looking at the study overall: Evidence of both CMV infection and a matching HLA type came from public TCR beta signatures.

Study-level points and caveats: It was HLA-C-restricted CMV-specific TCR beta clonotypes that dominated the response ex vivo. Totalled public TCR beta family frequency picked out people who carried CMV plus the relevant HLA.

The CDR3 extends over 14 amino acids. After removal of 5 bases from V and 8 bases from J, the junction contained 9 bases not matched to a gene. CDR1 and CDR2 from the germline V gene are SGHAT and FQNNGV. TCRdb processed the reads anew with MiXCR; each CDR3 protein has one entry. Among nearly 450,000 distinct CDR3 sequences listed, approximately 31% were seen once. This clonotype originated in a human donor in good health (CMV status not recorded). Some clones in this sample may be carry-over from other donors' samples. Input material: PBMCs. The rearrangement links TRBV11-2 to TRBJ2-1, with 7 bases identical to TRBD2. The CDR3 coding sequence is TGTGCCAGCAGCCCCAGCGGGGTTGAGGATGAGCAGTTCTTC. Its translation is CASSPSGVEDEQFF.